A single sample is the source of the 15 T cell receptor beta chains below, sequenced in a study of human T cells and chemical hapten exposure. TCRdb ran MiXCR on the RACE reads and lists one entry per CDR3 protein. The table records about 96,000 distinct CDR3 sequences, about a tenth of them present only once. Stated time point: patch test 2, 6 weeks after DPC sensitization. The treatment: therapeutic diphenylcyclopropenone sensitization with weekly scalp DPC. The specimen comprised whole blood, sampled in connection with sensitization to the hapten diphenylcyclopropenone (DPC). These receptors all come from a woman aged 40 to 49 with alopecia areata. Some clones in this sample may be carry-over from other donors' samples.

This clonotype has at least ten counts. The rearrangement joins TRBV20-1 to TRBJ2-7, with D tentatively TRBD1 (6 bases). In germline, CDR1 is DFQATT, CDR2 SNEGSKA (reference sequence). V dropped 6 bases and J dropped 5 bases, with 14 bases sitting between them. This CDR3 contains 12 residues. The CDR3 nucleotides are TGCAGTGCAGGTACAGGGAAAGACGAGCAGTACTTC. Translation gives CSAGTGKDEQYF.

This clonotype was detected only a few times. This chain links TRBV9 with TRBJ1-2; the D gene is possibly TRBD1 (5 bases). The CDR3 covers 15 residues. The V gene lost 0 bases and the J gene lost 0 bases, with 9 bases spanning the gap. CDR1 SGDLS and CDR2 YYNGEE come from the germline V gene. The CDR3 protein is CASSVVGDANYGYTF. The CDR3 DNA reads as TGTGCCAGCAGCGTAGTAGGGGATGCTAACTATGGCTACACCTTC. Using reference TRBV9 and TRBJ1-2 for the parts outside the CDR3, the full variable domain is DSGVTQTPKHLITATGQRVTLRCSPRSGDLSVYWYQQSLDQGLQFLIQYYNGEERAKGNILERFSAQQFPDLHSELNLSSLELGDSALYFCASSVVGDANYGYTFGSGTRLTVV.

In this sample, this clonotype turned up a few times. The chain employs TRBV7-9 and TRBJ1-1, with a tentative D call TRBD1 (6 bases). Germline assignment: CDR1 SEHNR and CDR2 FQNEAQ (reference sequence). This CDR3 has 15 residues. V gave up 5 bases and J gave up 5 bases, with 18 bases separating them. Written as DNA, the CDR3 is TGTGCCAGCAGCCAGGGGTCCGCGGTAAGGACTGAAGCTTTCTTT. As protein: CASSQGSAVRTEAFF. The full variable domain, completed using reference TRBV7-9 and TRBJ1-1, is DTGVSQNPRHKITKRGQNVTFRCDPISEHNRLYWYRQTLGQGPEFLTYFQNEAQLEKSRLLSDRFSAERPKGSFSTLEIQRTEQGDSAMYLCASSQGSAVRTEAFFGQGTRLTVV.

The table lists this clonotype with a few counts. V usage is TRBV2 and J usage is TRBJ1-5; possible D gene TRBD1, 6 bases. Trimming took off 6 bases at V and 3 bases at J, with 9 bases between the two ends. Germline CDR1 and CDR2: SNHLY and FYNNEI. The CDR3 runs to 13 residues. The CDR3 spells CASSPGANQPQHF. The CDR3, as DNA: TGTGCCAGCAGCCCAGGGGCCAATCAGCCCCAGCATTTT.

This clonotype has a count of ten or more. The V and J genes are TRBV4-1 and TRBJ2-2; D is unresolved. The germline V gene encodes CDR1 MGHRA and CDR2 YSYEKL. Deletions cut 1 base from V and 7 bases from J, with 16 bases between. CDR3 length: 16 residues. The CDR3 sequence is CASSQVGRTGYGELFF. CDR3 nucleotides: TGCGCCAGCAGCCAAGTTGGTAGGACCGGTTACGGGGAGCTGTTTTTT.

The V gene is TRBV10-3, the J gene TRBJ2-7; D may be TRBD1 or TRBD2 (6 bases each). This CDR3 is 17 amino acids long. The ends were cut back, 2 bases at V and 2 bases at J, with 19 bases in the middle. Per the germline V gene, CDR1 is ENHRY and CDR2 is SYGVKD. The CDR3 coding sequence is TGTGCCATCAGTGAGGTCTTTGGGGGCGGGATGCCCTACGAGCAGTACTTC. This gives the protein CAISEVFGGGMPYEQYF.

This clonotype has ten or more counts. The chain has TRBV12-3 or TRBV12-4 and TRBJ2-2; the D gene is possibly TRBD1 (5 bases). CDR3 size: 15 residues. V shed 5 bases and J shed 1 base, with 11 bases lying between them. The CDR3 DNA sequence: TGTGCCAGCAGTACTTCAGGGCTGAACACCGGGGAGCTGTTTTTT. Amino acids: CASSTSGLNTGELFF.

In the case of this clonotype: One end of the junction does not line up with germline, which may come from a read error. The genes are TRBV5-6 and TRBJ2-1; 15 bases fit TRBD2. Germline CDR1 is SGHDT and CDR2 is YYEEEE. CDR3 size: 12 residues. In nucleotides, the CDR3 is TGTGCCAGCAGCTTCAGGACTAGCGGGAGGGTATTC. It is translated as CASSFRTSGRVF.

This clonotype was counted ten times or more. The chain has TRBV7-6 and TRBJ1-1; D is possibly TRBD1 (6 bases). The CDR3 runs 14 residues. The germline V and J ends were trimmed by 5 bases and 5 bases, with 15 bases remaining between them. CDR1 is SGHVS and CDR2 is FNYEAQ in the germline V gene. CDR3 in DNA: TGTGCCAGCAGCCTAGATCGAGGGGGTACTGAAGCTTTCTTT. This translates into CASSLDRGGTEAFF.

DNA for the CDR3: TGTGCCATCAGAAGACAGATTAATCAGCCCCAGCATTTT. It yields the protein CAIRRQINQPQHF. The gene calls are TRBV10-3 and TRBJ1-5, with a possible D match to TRBD1 (5 bases). V dropped 6 bases and J dropped 4 bases, with 10 bases sitting between them. This CDR3 is built from 13 residues. CDR1 and CDR2 (germline): ENHRY, SYGVKD.

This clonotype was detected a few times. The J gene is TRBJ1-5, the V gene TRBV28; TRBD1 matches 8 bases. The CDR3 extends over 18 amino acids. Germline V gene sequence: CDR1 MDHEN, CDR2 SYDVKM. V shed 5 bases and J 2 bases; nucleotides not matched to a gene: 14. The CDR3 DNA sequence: TGTGCCAGCAGTCCACTTGGACAGGGCTTTTGGGGCAATCAGCCCCAGCATTTT. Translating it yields CASSPLGQGFWGNQPQHF.

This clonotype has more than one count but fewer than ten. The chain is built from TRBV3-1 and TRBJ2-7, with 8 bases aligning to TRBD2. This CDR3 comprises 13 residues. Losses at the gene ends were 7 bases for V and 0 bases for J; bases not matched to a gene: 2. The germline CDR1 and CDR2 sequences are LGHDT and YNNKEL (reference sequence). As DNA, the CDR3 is TGTGCCAGCAACCTAGCGGGCTCCTACGAGCAGTACTTC. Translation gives CASNLAGSYEQYF.

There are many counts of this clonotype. The CDR3 loop reads CASSLARYGYTF. CDR3 coding DNA: TGTGCCAGCAGTTTAGCACGATATGGCTACACCTTC. The chain links TRBV28 to TRBJ1-2; unclear D gene. CDR1 is MDHEN, CDR2 SYDVKM, per germline. The CDR3 contains 12 residues. V lost 2 bases, J lost 5 bases, and 6 bases lay in between.

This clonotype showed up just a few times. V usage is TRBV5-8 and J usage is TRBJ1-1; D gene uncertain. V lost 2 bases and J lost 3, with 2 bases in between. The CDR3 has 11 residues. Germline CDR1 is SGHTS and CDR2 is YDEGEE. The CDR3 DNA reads TGTGCCAGCAGCTTCTACACTGAAGCTTTCTTT. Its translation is CASSFYTEAFF.

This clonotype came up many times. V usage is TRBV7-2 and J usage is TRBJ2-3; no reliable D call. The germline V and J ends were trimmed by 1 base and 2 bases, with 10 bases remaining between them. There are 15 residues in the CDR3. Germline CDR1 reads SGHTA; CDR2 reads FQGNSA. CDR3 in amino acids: CASSLVTRPTDTQYF. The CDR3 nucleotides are TGTGCCAGCAGCTTAGTAACAAGACCCACAGATACGCAGTATTTT. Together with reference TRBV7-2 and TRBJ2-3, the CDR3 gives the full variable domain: GAGVSQSPSNKVTEKGKDVELRCDPISGHTALYWYRQSLGQGLEFLIYFQGNSAPDKSGLPSDRFSAERTGGSVSTLTIQRTQQEDSAVYLCASSLVTRPTDTQYFGPGTRLTVL.